These 27 T cell receptor beta chains originate from one sample sequenced in a study of cytomegalovirus exposure and HLA in healthy donors. Data came from immunoSEQ multiplex PCR; TCRdb stores just in-frame clones and leaves some out. The repertoire holds about 250,000 clones, about 88% seen once, with approximately 12% in the top ten. The sample consisted of PBMCs. Receptors were obtained from a man between 18 and 35 years old in good health and CMV-seropositive.

V gene TRBV7-6 combines with J gene TRBJ1-5, with TRBD1 as a possible D gene (6 bases). Germline CDR1 is SGHVS and CDR2 is FNYEAQ. The V end lost 4 bases, the J end lost 3 bases, and 7 bases lay between the germline ends. The CDR3 has 13 residues. The CDR3 here is CASSWTVNQPQHF. The CDR3 DNA reads as TGTGCCAGCAGCTGGACAGTCAATCAGCCCCAGCATTTT.

V and J are TRBV2 and TRBJ1-4; D may be TRBD1 (5 bases). Germline-derived CDR1 and CDR2 are SNHLY and FYNNEI. V lost 8 bases and J lost 5, with 12 bases in between. The CDR3 length is 13 residues. The CDR3 loop is CASLRGLNEKLFF. The CDR3 nucleotides are TGTGCCAGCTTGAGGGGATTGAATGAAAAACTGTTTTTT.

The chain links TRBV2 to TRBJ2-7; TRBD1 aligns across 9 bases. The germline V gene encodes CDR1 SNHLY and CDR2 FYNNEI. The CDR3 spans 14 residues. The ends lost 7 bases at V and 3 bases at J; junction bases unmatched: 7. CDR3 nucleotides: TGTGCCAGCAAAGCTCCGGGACAGGGCTACGAGCAGTACTTC. Translating it yields CASKAPGQGYEQYF.

V is TRBV19 and J is TRBJ2-1, with TRBD2 as a possible D gene (6 bases). Germline V gene data show CDR1 as LNHDA and CDR2 as SQIVND (reference sequence). With 2 bases removed from V and 14 bases from J, the gap between germline ends came to 19 bases. The CDR3 totals 14 residues. The CDR3 nucleotides read TGTGCCAGTAGTATACTAGCGCCCGGGGATGTTAAGTTCTTC. Translated, it gives CASSILAPGDVKFF. Full variable domain (remainder filled in from reference TRBV19 and TRBJ2-1): DGGITQSPKYLFRKEGQNVTLSCEQNLNHDAMYWYRQDPGQGLRLIYYSQIVNDFQKGDIAEGYSVSREKKESFPLTVTSAQKNPTAFYLCASSILAPGDVKFFGPGTRLTVL.

The chain combines TRBV28 with TRBJ1-1; D gene uncertain. With 5 bases removed from V and 0 bases from J, the gap between germline ends came to 7 bases. Germline-derived CDR1 and CDR2 are MDHEN and SYDVKM. The CDR3 consists of 13 residues. CDR3 residues: CASSGNMNTEAFF. CDR3 DNA: TGTGCCAGCAGTGGAAATATGAACACTGAAGCTTTCTTT.

J is TRBJ1-3 and V is TRBV20-1; no definite D call. The V and J ends lost 0 bases and 8 bases respectively, with 5 bases between them. CDR3 length: 11 residues. The germline V gene has CDR1 DFQATT and CDR2 SNEGSKA (reference sequence). CDR3: CSARDQYTIYF. CDR3 nucleotides: TGCAGTGCTAGAGATCAGTACACCATATATTTT.

The V gene is TRBV10-2, the J gene TRBJ2-3, with 13 bases matching TRBD2. The CDR3 contains 18 residues. Germline CDR1 is WSHSY and CDR2 is SAAADI. V gave up 7 bases and J gave up 4 bases; unmatched junction bases: 14. The CDR3 sequence is CASNGLAGEQRSADTQYF. The CDR3 region has the DNA TGCGCCAGCAACGGACTAGCGGGAGAACAAAGGTCGGCAGATACGCAGTATTTT.

The rearrangement links TRBV4-2 to TRBJ2-7, with D possibly being TRBD1 or TRBD2 (5 bases each). There are 14 residues in the CDR3. CDR1 and CDR2 from the germline V gene are LGHNA and YNFKEQ. The V and J ends lost 4 bases and 5 bases respectively, with 15 bases between them. This CDR3 is CASSPTGPLDEQYF. The CDR3 DNA reads TGTGCCAGCAGCCCAACGGGGCCTCTCGACGAGCAGTACTTC.

The chain combines TRBV29-1 with TRBJ1-4; the D gene is possibly TRBD1 (5 bases). V was cut by 6 bases and J by 7 bases, with 18 bases left in between. Germline assignment: CDR1 SQVTM and CDR2 ANQGSEA. The CDR3 has 14 amino acids. The CDR3 DNA reads as TGCAGCGTCGCCCCGAGCCAGGGAATTGAAAAACTGTTTTTT. This gives the protein CSVAPSQGIEKLFF.

This clone came up once. The rearrangement joins TRBV27 to TRBJ2-2; 16 bases map to TRBD2. The CDR3 is made up of 18 amino acids. The V segment lost 1 base and the J segment 5 bases; nucleotides outside the gene matches: 4. Germline V lookup: CDR1 MNHEY, CDR2 SMNVEV (reference sequence). The CDR3 sequence is CASSLFGTSGRATGELFF. CDR3 coding DNA: TGTGCCAGCAGTTTATTTGGGACTAGCGGGAGGGCTACCGGGGAGCTGTTTTTT.

V and J are TRBV4-1 and TRBJ2-7; D is perhaps TRBD1 (6 bases). V lost 1 base, J lost 4 bases, and 23 bases lay in between. This CDR3 has 18 residues. The germline V gene encodes CDR1 MGHRA and CDR2 YSYEKL. The CDR3 nucleotides read TGCGCCAGCAGCCAAGGGGCAGGGGCTCCACGGTGGACGTACGAGCAGTACTTC. Protein product: CASSQGAGAPRWTYEQYF.

A single count supports this clone. This chain joins TRBV9 and TRBJ2-1; 7 nucleotides match TRBD1. Losses at the gene ends were 4 bases for V and 3 bases for J; bases not matched to a gene: 7. Germline loops: CDR1 SGDLS, CDR2 YYNGEE. The CDR3 contains 15 residues. The CDR3 reads CASSPRGNSYNEQFF. As DNA, the CDR3 is TGTGCCAGCAGCCCCAGGGGGAATAGCTACAATGAGCAGTTCTTC. The full variable domain, in which reference TRBV9 and TRBJ2-1 provide the parts outside the CDR3, is DSGVTQTPKHLITATGQRVTLRCSPRSGDLSVYWYQQSLDQGLQFLIQYYNGEERAKGNILERFSAQQFPDLHSELNLSSLELGDSALYFCASSPRGNSYNEQFFGPGTRLTVL.

The chain links TRBV28 to TRBJ2-7; 10 nucleotides align to TRBD1. Germline values: CDR1 MDHEN, CDR2 SYDVKM. The CDR3 length is 15 residues. Trimming took 3 bases from V and 7 from J; bases not matched to a gene: 9. DNA for the CDR3: TGTGCCAGCAGTTTTCGACAGGGGGCAACAGAGGAGCAGTACTTC. It specifies CASSFRQGATEEQYF.

This clone was counted once. V is TRBV7-9 and J is TRBJ1-2; 7 bases are a match to TRBD1. The germline V gene encodes CDR1 SEHNR and CDR2 FQNEAQ (reference sequence). The CDR3 totals 14 residues. The V and J ends lost 5 bases and 8 bases, in that order; junction bases with no gene match: 11. The CDR3 here is CASSPDRVELGYTF. In nucleotides, the CDR3 is TGTGCCAGCAGCCCCGACAGGGTGGAGTTGGGCTACACCTTC.

This clone was seen once. The V and J genes are TRBV15 and TRBJ2-2; D gene uncertain. V gave up 6 bases and J gave up 6 bases, with 17 bases separating them. From germline, CDR1 is LNHNV and CDR2 YYDKDF (reference sequence). The CDR3 extends over 15 amino acids. The CDR3 coding sequence is TGTGCCACCAGTCCCCTGTTCGGCATGCCCGGGGAGCTGTTTTTT. As protein: CATSPLFGMPGELFF.

The chain links TRBV27 to TRBJ1-2, with unresolved D. The CDR3 loop spans 13 amino acids. CDR1 and CDR2 (germline): MNHEY, SMNVEV (reference sequence). The V end was cut by 6 bases, the J end by 5 bases, with 13 bases between. The CDR3 DNA reads as TGTGCCAGCAGCGGTCCGGACTTGTATGGCTACACCTTC. It specifies CASSGPDLYGYTF.

A few counts support this clone. The chain carries TRBV7-9 and TRBJ2-7; D gene uncertain. The CDR3 loop spans 14 amino acids. Germline loops: CDR1 SEHNR, CDR2 FQNEAQ (reference sequence). With 4 bases removed from V and 0 bases from J, the gap between germline ends came to 10 bases. CDR3 amino acids: CASSSVPGSYEQYF. The CDR3 nucleotides are TGTGCCAGCAGCTCCGTGCCGGGCTCCTACGAGCAGTACTTC.

This clone was observed a few times. The V gene is TRBV7-9, the J gene TRBJ1-1, with D unresolved. Germline V gives CDR1 SEHNR, CDR2 FQNEAQ (reference sequence). This CDR3 contains 11 residues. V was pared by 2 bases and J by 2 bases, with 0 bases between. The CDR3 DNA reads TGTGCCAGCAGCTTAAACACTGAAGCTTTCTTT. Protein sequence: CASSLNTEAFF.

This clone was counted once. The chain recombines TRBV30 with TRBJ1-5, with D perhaps matching TRBD1 (5 bases). The CDR3 spans 12 residues. V dropped 5 bases and J dropped 6 bases, with 11 bases sitting between them. Germline CDR1 reads GTSNPN; CDR2 reads SVGIG (reference sequence). CDR3 protein: CAWSEGTQPQHF. For the CDR3, the DNA is TGTGCCTGGTCAGAGGGGACTCAGCCCCAGCATTTT.

V and J are TRBV30 and TRBJ2-7, with D perhaps matching TRBD1 (5 bases). The ends were cut back, 8 bases at V and 0 bases at J, with 8 bases in the middle. Germline V lookup: CDR1 GTSNPN, CDR2 SVGIG (reference sequence). The length of the CDR3 is 11 residues. The CDR3 is CAGADSYEQYF. CDR3 nucleotide sequence: TGTGCCGGGGCTGACTCCTACGAGCAGTACTTC.

This clone was found a few times. The chain employs TRBV6-4 and TRBJ2-3; a possible D gene is TRBD1 (5 bases). Per the germline V gene, CDR1 is MRHNA and CDR2 is SNTAGT. The germline V and J ends were trimmed by 0 bases and 4 bases, with 11 bases remaining between them. The CDR3 covers 15 residues. The DNA of the CDR3 is TGTGCCAGCAGTGACTCTCAGGGTACGTCAGATACGCAGTATTTT. Translation gives CASSDSQGTSDTQYF.

CDR3 nucleotides: TGTGCCAGCAGTTTAGATCCGGGGTTGAACACTGAAGCTTTCTTT. Translation: CASSLDPGLNTEAFF. The chain uses TRBV27 and TRBJ1-1; D unresolved. CDR1 MNHEY and CDR2 SMNVEV come from the germline V gene (reference sequence). Trimming left V 2 bases short and J 0 bases short, with 10 bases between. CDR3 size: 15 residues.

This clone was seen once. CDR3 sequence (DNA): TGTGCCAGCAGCTTGGAGACAGAACATTCTTTCTATGGCTACACCTTC. It translates to CASSLETEHSFYGYTF. V and J are TRBV5-4 and TRBJ1-2, with D possibly being TRBD1 (5 bases). CDR3 length equals 16 residues. CDR1 is SGHNT and CDR2 is YYREEE in the germline V gene (reference sequence). V was trimmed by 0 bases and J by 4 bases, leaving 16 bases between them.

In DNA form, the CDR3 reads TGTGCCAGCAGCCAAGCCTTACCCTCCTACGAGCAGTACTTC. This codes for CASSQALPSYEQYF. The J gene is TRBJ2-7, the V gene TRBV14; D is uncertain. Germline V gene data show CDR1 as SGHDN and CDR2 as FVKESK. V lost 1 base and J lost 0, with 7 bases in between. CDR3 size: 14 residues.

This clone has just one count. V gene TRBV5-6 combines with J gene TRBJ2-1, with 11 bases that match TRBD2. Germline CDR1 reads SGHDT; CDR2 reads YYEEEE. There are 16 residues in the CDR3. V lost 3 bases to trimming and J lost 9 bases; unmatched junction nucleotides: 11. The CDR3 here is CASSSPPTSGIGEQFF. The DNA of the CDR3 is TGTGCCAGCAGCTCCCCTCCGACTAGCGGGATAGGTGAGCAGTTCTTC.

The sample holds one count of this clone. The chain has TRBV7-6 and TRBJ2-7, with 10 bases lining up with TRBD2. Germline CDR1 SGHVS, CDR2 FNYEAQ. Trimming took 4 bases from V and 6 from J; bases not matched to a gene: 12. The CDR3 contains 16 residues. This chain's CDR3 is CASSSLPPLAGVEQYF. For the CDR3, the DNA is TGTGCCAGCAGCTCCCTCCCCCCTCTAGCGGGAGTCGAGCAGTACTTC.

The chain couples TRBV4-3 to TRBJ2-7; no reliable D call. CDR1 LGHNA and CDR2 YSLEER come from the germline V gene. V was trimmed by 3 bases and J by 0 bases, leaving 9 bases between them. The CDR3 runs to 14 residues. The CDR3 DNA follows: TGCGCCAGCAGCCAGACCTTAAGCTCCTACGAGCAGTACTTC. Encoded protein: CASSQTLSSYEQYF.